The 23 T cell receptor beta chains reported below all come from one sample, sequenced in a study of blood T cell repertoires in COVID-19. Profiled with immunoSEQ multiplex PCR; TCRdb holds only in-frame clones, not every one. The table lists roughly 190,000 clones, nearly 90% of them singletons. The sample taken for sequencing was peripheral blood. The receptor source for this set is a man between 60 and 75 years old with active or convalescent COVID-19.

Concerning this clone: Other DNA sequences in the same sample also yield this CDR3. V is TRBV6-4 and J is TRBJ1-1, with D hard to call. The V end was cut by 0 bases, the J end by 4 bases, with 6 bases between. CDR1 is MRHNA, CDR2 SNTAGT, per germline. The CDR3 sequence is 13 residues long. This chain's CDR3 is CASSDSEGTEAFF. The CDR3 DNA reads TGTGCCAGCAGTGACTCCGAGGGCACTGAAGCTTTCTTT.

The V call is TRBV6-2 or TRBV6-3, the J call TRBJ2-2; D is perhaps TRBD1 (6 bases). V dropped 6 bases and J dropped 2 bases, with 13 bases sitting between them. Germline loops: CDR1 MNHEY, CDR2 SVGEGT. The length of the CDR3 is 15 residues. The DNA for the CDR3 is TGTGCCAGCAGCCGCACAGGGATAAACACCGGGGAGCTGTTTTTT. Translation: CASSRTGINTGELFF.

This clone has a handful of counts. The V call is TRBV5-1, the J call TRBJ1-1; possibly TRBD1 for D (6 bases). Looked up from germline, CDR1 is SGHRS and CDR2 is YFSETQ. V shed 7 bases and J shed 3 bases, with 16 bases lying between them. This CDR3 comprises 14 residues. The CDR3 reads CASGSQGQDTEAFF. The CDR3 bases are TGCGCCAGCGGATCCCAGGGGCAGGACACTGAAGCTTTCTTT.

The table lists this clone with a count of one. This chain joins TRBV4-1 and TRBJ2-7, with 10 nucleotides matching TRBD2. CDR3 length equals 17 residues. Trimming took 4 bases from V and 3 from J; bases not matched to a gene: 12. CDR1 and CDR2 (germline): MGHRA, YSYEKL. CDR3 coding DNA: TGCGCCAGCAGCCCCTTTCCTAGCGGGGGTCCCCTCTACGAGCAGTACTTC. As protein: CASSPFPSGGPLYEQYF.

CDR3 nucleotide sequence: TGCGCCAGCAGCCCTCTGACTCTGTACAACGATCAGCCCCAGCATTTT. Translated, it gives CASSPLTLYNDQPQHF. This rearrangement joins TRBV4-1 to TRBJ1-5; D gene uncertain. V was trimmed by 4 bases and J by 5 bases, leaving 18 bases between them. The V gene's germline CDR1 is MGHRA and CDR2 YSYEKL. This CDR3 comprises 16 residues.

The CDR3 reads CASSIGRRNYGYTF. The CDR3 DNA sequence: TGTGCCAGTAGTATAGGTCGCAGAAACTATGGCTACACCTTC. The chain links TRBV19 to TRBJ1-2; no definite D call. Germline CDR1 LNHDA, CDR2 SQIVND (reference sequence). V lost 1 base to trimming and J lost 2 bases, with 8 bases between them. There are 14 residues in the CDR3.

The rearrangement links TRBV5-1 to TRBJ2-1, with 14 bases identical to TRBD2. Germline V CDR1 and CDR2: SGHRS, YFSETQ. The CDR3 totals 16 residues. The trim removed 3 bases at V and 10 bases at J, leaving 9 bases unmatched. The CDR3 bases are TGCGCCAGCAGCTGGCGGGGACTAGCGGGGGCTGGAGAGCAGTTCTTC. Protein: CASSWRGLAGAGEQFF.

The chain links TRBV6-5 to TRBJ2-2, with 7 bases identical to TRBD2. The CDR3 totals 15 residues. Germline CDR1 reads MNHEY; CDR2 reads SVGAGI. The ends lost 6 bases at V and 8 bases at J; junction bases unmatched: 12. The CDR3 DNA follows: TGTGCCAGCAGCGGGACTACTTTGGGGGTGGGGGAGCTGTTTTTT. This translates into CASSGTTLGVGELFF.

This clone showed up just a few times. V usage is TRBV7-9 and J usage is TRBJ2-7; TRBD2 matches 10 bases. Germline assignment: CDR1 SEHNR and CDR2 FQNEAQ (reference sequence). Unmatched junction bases numbered 4, after V lost 1 base and J lost 7 bases. This CDR3 has 14 residues. In DNA form, the CDR3 reads TGTGCCAGCAGCTTAGTAGCGGGGGGTAGTGAGCAGTACTTC. Translated, it gives CASSLVAGGSEQYF.

The V gene is TRBV9, the J gene TRBJ2-3; TRBD2 is a possible D gene (5 bases). CDR3 size: 18 residues. Germline lookup yields CDR1 SGDLS and CDR2 YYNGEE. V lost 1 base to trimming and J lost 2 bases, with 20 bases between them. The CDR3 protein is CASSVLGSGSAHTDTQYF. The CDR3 bases are TGTGCCAGCAGCGTATTGGGTTCGGGTAGCGCACACACAGATACGCAGTATTTT.

This chain links TRBV5-1 with TRBJ1-2; possibly TRBD1 for D (5 bases). Germline CDR1 reads SGHRS; CDR2 reads YFSETQ. The CDR3 is 12 amino acids. With 3 bases removed from V and 6 bases from J, the gap between germline ends came to 9 bases. CDR3 bases: TGCGCCAGCAGCTCCCAGGGTGATGGCTACACCTTC. It is translated as CASSSQGDGYTF.

The chain joins TRBV5-1 to TRBJ2-2; 11 nucleotides match TRBD1. CDR1 is SGHRS, CDR2 YFSETQ, per germline. CDR3 size: 14 residues. J was trimmed by 5 bases and V by 4 bases; bases with no gene match: 1. CDR3 in DNA: TGCGCCAGCAGCCGGGACAGGGGGACCGGGGAGCTGTTTTTT. Translating it yields CASSRDRGTGELFF.

The genes are TRBV12-5 and TRBJ2-1; D is undetermined. Trimming left V 3 bases short and J 7 bases short, with 10 bases between. This CDR3 contains 13 residues. Germline CDR1 LGHNT, CDR2 FRNRAP. The CDR3 sequence: CASGFDIQNEQFF. In DNA, the CDR3 is TGTGCTAGTGGTTTTGACATTCAAAATGAGCAGTTCTTC. The full variable domain, its missing parts supplied by reference TRBV12-5 and TRBJ2-1, is DARVTQTPRHKVTEMGQEVTMRCQPILGHNTVFWYRQTMMQGLELLAYFRNRAPLDDSGMPKDRFSAEMPDATLATLKIQPSEPRDSAVYFCASGFDIQNEQFFGPGTRLTVL.

The gene calls are TRBV30 and TRBJ2-1, with TRBD2 matching over 13 bases. CDR1 GTSNPN and CDR2 SVGIG come from the germline V gene (reference sequence). The CDR3 is 13 residues long. Trimming at V came to 6 bases and at J to 6 bases, leaving 2 bases not matched to a gene. The CDR3 loop reads CACRTSGGNEQFF. The CDR3 coding sequence is TGTGCCTGTCGGACTAGCGGGGGCAATGAGCAGTTCTTC.

This clone was seen once. The V gene is TRBV14, the J gene TRBJ1-3; D call uncertain. V was cut by 4 bases and J by 4 bases, with 5 bases left in between. The CDR3 sequence is 12 residues long. Germline V gene sequence: CDR1 SGHDN, CDR2 FVKESK. In nucleotides, the CDR3 is TGTGCCAGCAGCCCGCAGGGAAACACCATATATTTT. It specifies CASSPQGNTIYF.

V and J are TRBV18 and TRBJ1-2, with D maybe TRBD1 (5 bases). The germline V gene has CDR1 KGHSH and CDR2 LQKENI. V lost 3 bases and J 7 bases, leaving 12 bases between the germline ends. This CDR3 has 13 residues. The CDR3 region is CASSPSRDRGYTF. CDR3 DNA: TGTGCCAGCTCACCCAGCAGGGATCGTGGCTACACCTTC. The full variable domain, completed using reference TRBV18 and TRBJ1-2, is NAGVMQNPRHLVRRRGQEARLRCSPMKGHSHVYWYRQLPEEGLKFMVYLQKENIIDESGMPKERFSAEFPKEGPSILRIQQVVRGDSAAYFCASSPSRDRGYTFGSGTRLTVV.

This rearrangement joins TRBV19 to TRBJ2-2; TRBD2 agrees at 11 bases. The CDR3 contains 16 residues. The V gene's germline CDR1 is LNHDA and CDR2 SQIVND (reference sequence). The V and J ends lost 9 bases and 0 bases, in that order; junction bases with no gene match: 6. The CDR3 nucleotides read TGTGCCAGCAAAACTAGCGGGGGACCGAACACCGGGGAGCTGTTTTTT. Protein product: CASKTSGGPNTGELFF.

DNA of the CDR3: TGCGCCAGCAGTGAGGGGGACAACTACGAGCAGTACTTC. Protein: CASSEGDNYEQYF. The V and J genes are TRBV10-2 and TRBJ2-7, with D possibly matching TRBD1 (6 bases). The CDR3 runs to 13 residues. Per the germline V gene, CDR1 is WSHSY and CDR2 is SAAADI. V was cut by 2 bases and J by 3 bases, with 8 bases left in between.

V and J are TRBV19 and TRBJ2-5, with 7 bases that match TRBD2. After removal of 4 bases from V and 4 bases from J, the junction contained 6 bases not matched to a gene. The CDR3 is 14 amino acids. CDR1 is LNHDA and CDR2 is SQIVND in the germline V gene (reference sequence). The CDR3 DNA is TGTGCCAGTAGTAATACCGGGGGGTTAGAGACCCAGTACTTC. Its protein is CASSNTGGLETQYF. Complete variable domain (other parts from reference TRBV19 and TRBJ2-5): DGGITQSPKYLFRKEGQNVTLSCEQNLNHDAMYWYRQDPGQGLRLIYYSQIVNDFQKGDIAEGYSVSREKKESFPLTVTSAQKNPTAFYLCASSNTGGLETQYFGPGTRLLVL.

This clone came up a few times. The chain has TRBV28 and TRBJ1-5, with D tentatively TRBD1 (6 bases). Germline V CDR1 and CDR2: MDHEN, SYDVKM. The CDR3 is made up of 15 amino acids. Trimming cost V 6 bases and J 3 bases, with 15 bases left between them. This chain's CDR3 is CASRLGGQHNQPQHF. CDR3 in DNA: TGTGCCAGCAGATTAGGTGGACAGCACAATCAGCCCCAGCATTTT.

CDR3 region: CASSLGVTIANKETQYF. The DNA of the CDR3 is TGTGCCAGCAGCTTGGGGGTGACTATCGCTAATAAAGAGACCCAGTACTTC. This rearrangement joins TRBV5-4 to TRBJ2-5; possible D gene TRBD2, 5 bases. V was trimmed by 0 bases and J by 3 bases, leaving 18 bases between them. The CDR3 runs to 17 residues. The germline gives CDR1 SGHNT, CDR2 YYREEE (reference sequence).

Only a few counts were recorded for this clone. The genes are TRBV10-3 and TRBJ2-1; 9 nucleotides line up with TRBD2. J was trimmed by 7 bases and V by 3 bases; bases with no gene match: 10. This CDR3 spans 16 amino acids. Germline V gene sequence: CDR1 ENHRY, CDR2 SYGVKD. The CDR3 protein is CAISDSKRGDVNEQFF. The CDR3 DNA is TGTGCCATCAGTGACTCTAAGCGGGGGGATGTGAATGAGCAGTTCTTC.

The V gene is TRBV4-1, the J gene TRBJ1-1; D is unresolved. Germline assignment: CDR1 MGHRA and CDR2 YSYEKL. Between the trimmed V and J ends, which lost 4 bases and 0 bases, there was a span of 12 bases. The CDR3 spans 15 residues. The CDR3, as DNA: TGCGCCAGCAGCCGAGACTTACAGATGAACACTGAAGCTTTCTTT. Translating gives CASSRDLQMNTEAFF.